This T cell receptor (beta chain) originates from a study of T cell responses to AZD1222 COVID-19 vaccine. Regarding the study as a whole: With two AZD1222 doses given, Spike-specific TCR breadth and depth both rose.

The V end lost 1 base, the J end lost 7 bases, and 7 bases lay between the germline ends. Germline CDR1 and CDR2: GTSNPN and SVGIG (reference sequence). CDR3 size: 11 residues. As for this clone: No antigen is known for it.

TCRdb's copy holds only in-frame clones and misses some; the assay was immunoSEQ multiplex PCR. The sample lists roughly 93,000 clones; 80% to 90% were seen once. Sequenced material: peripheral blood, taken on day 0 of AZD1222 vaccination. The chain employs TRBV30 and TRBJ1-2; the D gene is possibly TRBD1 (6 bases). The clonotype comes from an adult in good health. In DNA form, the CDR3 reads TGTGCCTGGAGTGGGGGGGCTGGCTACACCTTC. Translating it yields CAWSGGAGYTF. Variable domain in full (rest from reference TRBV30 and TRBJ1-2): SQTIHQWPATLVQPVGSPLSLECTVEGTSNPNLYWYRQAAGRGLQLLFYSVGIGQISSEVPQNLSASRPQDRQFILSSKKLLLSDSGFYLCAWSGGAGYTFGSGTRLTVV.